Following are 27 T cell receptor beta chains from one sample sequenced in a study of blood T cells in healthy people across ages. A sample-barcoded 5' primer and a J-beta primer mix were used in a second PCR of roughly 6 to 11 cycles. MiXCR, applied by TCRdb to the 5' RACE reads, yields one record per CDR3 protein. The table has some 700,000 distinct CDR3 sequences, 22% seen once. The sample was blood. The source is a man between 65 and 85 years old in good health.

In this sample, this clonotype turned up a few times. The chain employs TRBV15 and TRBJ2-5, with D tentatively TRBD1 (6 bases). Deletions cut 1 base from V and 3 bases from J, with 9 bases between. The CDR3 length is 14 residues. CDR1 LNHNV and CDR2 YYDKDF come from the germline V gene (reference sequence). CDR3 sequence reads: CATSRGNREETQYF. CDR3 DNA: TGTGCCACCAGCAGAGGTAACAGGGAAGAGACCCAGTACTTC.

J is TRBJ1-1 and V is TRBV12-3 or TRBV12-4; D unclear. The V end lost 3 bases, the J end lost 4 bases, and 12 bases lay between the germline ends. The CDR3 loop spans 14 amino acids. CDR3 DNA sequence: TGTGCCAGCAGTTTGCGGGGAGAGAGCACTGAAGCTTTCTTT. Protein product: CASSLRGESTEAFF.

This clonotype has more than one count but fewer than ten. The CDR3 coding sequence is TGTGCCAGCAGCCCAAAGACCCGGGCCGGCTACACCTTC. Protein: CASSPKTRAGYTF. The chain has TRBV3-1 and TRBJ1-2; D call uncertain. The V and J ends lost 4 bases and 8 bases respectively, with 14 bases between them. CDR3 length equals 13 residues. Germline lookup yields CDR1 LGHDT and CDR2 YNNKEL (reference sequence).

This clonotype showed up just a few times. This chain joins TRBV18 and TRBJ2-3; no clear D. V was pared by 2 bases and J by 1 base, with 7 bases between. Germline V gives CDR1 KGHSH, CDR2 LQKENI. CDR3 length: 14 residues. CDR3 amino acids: CASSPAVGTDTQYF. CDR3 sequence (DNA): TGTGCCAGCTCACCAGCGGTGGGCACAGATACGCAGTATTTT.

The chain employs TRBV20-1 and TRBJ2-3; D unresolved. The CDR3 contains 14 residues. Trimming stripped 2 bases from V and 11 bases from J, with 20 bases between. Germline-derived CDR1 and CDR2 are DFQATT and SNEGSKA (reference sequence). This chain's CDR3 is CSARLELRTEMQYF. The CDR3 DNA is TGCAGTGCTAGACTGGAGCTGAGAACAGAGATGCAGTATTTT.

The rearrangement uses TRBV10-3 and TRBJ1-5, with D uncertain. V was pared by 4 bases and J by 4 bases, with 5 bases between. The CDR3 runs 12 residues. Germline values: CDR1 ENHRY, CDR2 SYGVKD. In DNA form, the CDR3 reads TGTGCCATCAGTGCCAGTAATCAGCCCCAGCATTTT. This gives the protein CAISASNQPQHF.

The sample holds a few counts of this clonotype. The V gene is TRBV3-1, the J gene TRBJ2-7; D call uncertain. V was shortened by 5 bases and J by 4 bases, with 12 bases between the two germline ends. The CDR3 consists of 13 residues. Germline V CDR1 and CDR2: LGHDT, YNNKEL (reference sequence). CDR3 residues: CASSSTGGYEQYF. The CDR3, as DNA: TGTGCCAGCAGCTCCACGGGCGGTTACGAGCAGTACTTC.

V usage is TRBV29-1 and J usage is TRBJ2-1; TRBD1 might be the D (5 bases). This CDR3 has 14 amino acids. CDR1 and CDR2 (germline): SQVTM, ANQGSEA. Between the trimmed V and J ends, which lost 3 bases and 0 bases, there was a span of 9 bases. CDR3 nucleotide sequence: TGCAGCGTTGATCAGGGCTACTCCTACAATGAGCAGTTCTTC. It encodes CSVDQGYSYNEQFF.

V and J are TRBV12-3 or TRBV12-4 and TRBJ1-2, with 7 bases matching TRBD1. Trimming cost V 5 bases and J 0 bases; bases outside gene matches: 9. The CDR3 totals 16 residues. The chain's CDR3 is CASSPRTGPSNYGYTF. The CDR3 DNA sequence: TGTGCCAGCAGTCCCCGGACAGGACCCTCTAACTATGGCTACACCTTC.

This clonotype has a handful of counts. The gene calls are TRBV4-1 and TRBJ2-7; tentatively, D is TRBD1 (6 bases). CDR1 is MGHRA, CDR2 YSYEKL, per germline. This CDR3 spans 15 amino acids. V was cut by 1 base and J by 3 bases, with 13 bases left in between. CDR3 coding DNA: TGCGCCAGCAGCCAAGCTGAGACAGGCTTCTACGAGCAGTACTTC. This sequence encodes CASSQAETGFYEQYF.

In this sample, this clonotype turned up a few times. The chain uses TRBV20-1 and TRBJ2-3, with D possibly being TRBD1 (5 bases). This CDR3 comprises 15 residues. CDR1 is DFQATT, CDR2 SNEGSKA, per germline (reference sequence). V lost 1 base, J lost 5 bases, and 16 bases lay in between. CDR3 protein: CSARVGRASEDTQYF. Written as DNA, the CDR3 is TGCAGTGCTAGAGTCGGCAGGGCTTCGGAAGATACGCAGTATTTT.

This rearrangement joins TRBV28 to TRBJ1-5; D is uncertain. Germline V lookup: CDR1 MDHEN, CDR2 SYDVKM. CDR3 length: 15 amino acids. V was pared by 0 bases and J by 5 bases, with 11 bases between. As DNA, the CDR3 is TGTGCCAGCAGTTTATGGTCATCGGGCGATCAGCCCCAGCATTTT. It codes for CASSLWSSGDQPQHF.

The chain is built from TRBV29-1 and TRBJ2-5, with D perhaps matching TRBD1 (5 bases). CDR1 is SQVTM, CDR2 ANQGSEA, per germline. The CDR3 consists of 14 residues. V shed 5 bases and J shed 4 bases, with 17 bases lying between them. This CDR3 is CSVRRGGQGETQYF. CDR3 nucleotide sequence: TGCAGCGTTCGTAGGGGTGGACAAGGAGAGACCCAGTACTTC.

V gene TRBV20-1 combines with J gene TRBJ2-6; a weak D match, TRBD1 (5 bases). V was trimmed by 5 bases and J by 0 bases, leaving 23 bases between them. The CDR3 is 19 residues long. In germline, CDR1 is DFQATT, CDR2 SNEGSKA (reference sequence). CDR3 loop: CSAQSSGWQGSSGANVLTF. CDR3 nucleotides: TGCAGTGCTCAATCGTCGGGCTGGCAGGGCTCCTCTGGGGCCAACGTCCTGACTTTC.

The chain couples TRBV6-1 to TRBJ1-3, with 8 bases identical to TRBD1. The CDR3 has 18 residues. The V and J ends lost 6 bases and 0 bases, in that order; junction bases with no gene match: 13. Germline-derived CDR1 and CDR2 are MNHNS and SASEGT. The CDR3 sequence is CASRAPTGQESSGNTIYF. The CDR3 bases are TGTGCCAGCAGGGCCCCGACGGGACAGGAGAGCTCTGGAAACACCATATATTTT.

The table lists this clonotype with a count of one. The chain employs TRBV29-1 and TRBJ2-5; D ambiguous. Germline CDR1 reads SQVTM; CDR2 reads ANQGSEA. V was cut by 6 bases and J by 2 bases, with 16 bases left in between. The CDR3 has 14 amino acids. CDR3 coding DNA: TGCAGCGTAGGCGCACGGCTTTCTCAAGAGACCCAGTACTTC. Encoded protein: CSVGARLSQETQYF.

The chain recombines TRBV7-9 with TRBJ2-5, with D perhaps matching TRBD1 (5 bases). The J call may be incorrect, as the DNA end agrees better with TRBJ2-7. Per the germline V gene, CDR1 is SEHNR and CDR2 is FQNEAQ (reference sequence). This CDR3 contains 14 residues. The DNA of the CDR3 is TGTGCCAGCAGCTTAGGCCCCTACAGGTACGAGCAGTACTTC. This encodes CASSLGPYRYEQYF.

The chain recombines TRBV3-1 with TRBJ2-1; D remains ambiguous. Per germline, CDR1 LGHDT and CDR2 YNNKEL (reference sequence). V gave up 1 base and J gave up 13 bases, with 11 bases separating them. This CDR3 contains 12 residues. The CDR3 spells CASSQGRLFQFF. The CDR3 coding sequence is TGTGCCAGCAGCCAAGGGAGACTGTTTCAGTTCTTC.

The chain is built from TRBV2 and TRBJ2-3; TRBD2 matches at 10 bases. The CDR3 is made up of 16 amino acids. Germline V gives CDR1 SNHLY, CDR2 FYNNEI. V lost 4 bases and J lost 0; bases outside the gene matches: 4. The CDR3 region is CASSGASGGSTDTQYF. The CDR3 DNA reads TGTGCCAGCAGTGGGGCTAGCGGGGGTAGCACAGATACGCAGTATTTT.

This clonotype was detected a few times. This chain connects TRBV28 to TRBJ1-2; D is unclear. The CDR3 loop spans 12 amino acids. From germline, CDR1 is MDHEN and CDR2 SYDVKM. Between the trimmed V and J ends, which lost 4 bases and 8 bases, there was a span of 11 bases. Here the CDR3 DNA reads TGTGCCAGCAGTTCCATGGGTTCCGGCTACACCTTC. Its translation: CASSSMGSGYTF.

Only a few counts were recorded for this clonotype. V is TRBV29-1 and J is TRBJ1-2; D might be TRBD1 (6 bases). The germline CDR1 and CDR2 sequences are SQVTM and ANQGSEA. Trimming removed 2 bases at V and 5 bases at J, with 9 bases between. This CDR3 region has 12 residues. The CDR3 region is CSVESTGYGYTF. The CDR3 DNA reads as TGCAGCGTTGAAAGCACAGGGTATGGCTACACCTTC.

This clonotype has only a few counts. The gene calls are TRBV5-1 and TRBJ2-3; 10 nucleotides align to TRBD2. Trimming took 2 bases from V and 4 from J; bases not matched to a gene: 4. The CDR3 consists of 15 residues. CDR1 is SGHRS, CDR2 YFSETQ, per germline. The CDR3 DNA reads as TGCGCCAGCAGCTTTAGCGGGGGGAGCGCAGATACGCAGTATTTT. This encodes CASSFSGGSADTQYF.

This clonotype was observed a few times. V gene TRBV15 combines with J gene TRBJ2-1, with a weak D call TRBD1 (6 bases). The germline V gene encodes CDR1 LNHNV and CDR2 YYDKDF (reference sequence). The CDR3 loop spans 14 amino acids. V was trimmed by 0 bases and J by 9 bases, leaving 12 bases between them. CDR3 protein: CATSREPTGGEQFF. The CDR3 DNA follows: TGTGCCACCAGCAGAGAACCGACAGGTGGTGAGCAGTTCTTC.

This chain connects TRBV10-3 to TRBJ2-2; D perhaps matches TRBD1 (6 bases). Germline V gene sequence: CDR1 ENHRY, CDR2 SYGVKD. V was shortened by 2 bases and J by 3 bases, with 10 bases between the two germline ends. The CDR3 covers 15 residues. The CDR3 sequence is CAISEGQPDTGELFF. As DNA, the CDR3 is TGTGCCATCAGTGAGGGACAGCCAGACACCGGGGAGCTGTTTTTT.

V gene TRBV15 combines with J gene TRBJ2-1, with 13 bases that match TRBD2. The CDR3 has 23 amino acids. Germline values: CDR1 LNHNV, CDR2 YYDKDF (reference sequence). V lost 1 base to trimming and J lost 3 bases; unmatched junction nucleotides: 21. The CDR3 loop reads CATSRGGMTSGRIFHTNYNEQFF. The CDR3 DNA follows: TGTGCCACCAGCAGAGGTGGGATGACTAGCGGGAGGATCTTTCATACGAACTACAATGAGCAGTTCTTC. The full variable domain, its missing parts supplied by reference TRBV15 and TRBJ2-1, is DAMVIQNPRYQVTQFGKPVTLSCSQTLNHNVMYWYQQKSSQAPKLLFHYYDKDFNNEADTPDNFQSRRPNTSFCFLDIRSPGLGDTAMYLCATSRGGMTSGRIFHTNYNEQFFGPGTRLTVL.

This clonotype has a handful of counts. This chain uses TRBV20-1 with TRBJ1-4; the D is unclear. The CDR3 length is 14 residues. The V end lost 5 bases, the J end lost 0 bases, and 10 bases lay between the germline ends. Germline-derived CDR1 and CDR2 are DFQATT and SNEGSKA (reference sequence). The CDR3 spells CSAGRRTTNEKLFF. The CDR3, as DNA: TGCAGTGCTGGCCGGAGGACAACTAATGAAAAACTGTTTTTT.

The CDR3 here is CASSRTGFRSGANVLTF. CDR3 sequence (DNA): TGTGCCAGCAGTCGAACAGGGTTCCGATCTGGGGCCAACGTCCTGACTTTC. V is TRBV28 and J is TRBJ2-6, with D perhaps TRBD1 (6 bases). The CDR3 runs 17 residues. V was cut by 5 bases and J by 1 base, with 15 bases left in between. Germline V gene sequence: CDR1 MDHEN, CDR2 SYDVKM.